This TCR beta chain is drawn from a study of sequential checkpoint blockade in melanoma. Sequenced by immunoSEQ multiplex PCR; TCRdb stores in-frame clones only, minus some. The table has around 9,100 clones, around 60% seen once. This CDR3 comprises 15 residues. The V end lost 5 bases, the J end lost 0 bases, and 12 bases lay between the germline ends. Germline assignment: CDR1 SGHTA and CDR2 FQGTGA. Treatment described: randomized to nivolumab then ipilimumab (arm A) or the reverse (arm B). The sequences come from CD8+ T cells sorted from blood (inferred from file names), collected from a patient given nivolumab and ipilimumab in sequence. V usage is TRBV7-3 and J usage is TRBJ2-3, with D perhaps matching TRBD1 (5 bases). This TCR derives from a human donor with melanoma. The CDR3 DNA reads TGTGCCAGCAGCCTAGGGTGGGGCAGCACAGATACGCAGTATTTT. Protein: CASSLGWGSTDTQYF.